This is a list of T cell receptor beta chains from one sample in a study of cytomegalovirus exposure and HLA in healthy donors. Sequenced by immunoSEQ multiplex PCR; TCRdb stores in-frame clones only, minus some. The repertoire has about 160,000 clones, 75% to 80% of them found once; the top ten carry 2.6%. The sequenced sample was PBMCs. The source is a woman in her thirties or forties in good health and CMV-seropositive. CDR3s include the opening cysteine and the closing phenylalanine or tryptophan. The order of the fields is V gene, J gene, clone size, D gene, CDR3 protein, CDR3 DNA. D genes are given only for firm matches. Rows may omit the clone size; those that give it use once, few, many or a size class.

TRBV4-2	TRBJ2-2	NA	NA	CASSQRAGELFF	TGTGCCAGCAGCCAGCGAGCCGGGGAGCTGTTTTTT
TRBV2	TRBJ2-5	few	TRBD1	CASSGRTGDQETQYF	TGTGCCAGCAGTGGCCGGACAGGGGATCAAGAGACCCAGTACTTC
TRBV6-5	TRBJ2-7	NA	TRBD1	CASSPRGQGRGEQYF	TGTGCCAGCAGCCCCCGTGGACAGGGACGTGGCGAGCAGTACTTC
TRBV7-7	TRBJ2-3	NA	NA	CASSLRGRLREGVNTQYF	TGTGCCAGCAGCTTAAGGGGGCGGTTACGGGAGGGCGTAAATACGCAGTATTTT
TRBV5-1	TRBJ2-1	NA	NA	CASSLDTVREQFF	TGCGCCAGCAGCTTGGATACGGTTCGGGAGCAGTTCTTC
TRBV6-5	TRBJ2-3	NA	TRBD2	CASSRLAGVADTQYF	TGTGCCAGCAGTAGGCTAGCGGGGGTGGCAGATACGCAGTATTTT
TRBV25-1	TRBJ2-3	NA	TRBD2	CASTDGSGGATDTQYF	TGTGCCAGCACTGATGGTAGCGGGGGGGCCACAGATACGCAGTATTTT
TRBV7-2	TRBJ1-4	NA	TRBD1	CASSSSGTGSEKLFF	TGTGCCAGCAGCTCGTCCGGGACAGGGAGTGAAAAACTGTTTTTT
TRBV6-1	TRBJ2-7	once	NA	CASGQGGSYEQYF	TGTGCCAGCGGACAGGGAGGGTCCTACGAGCAGTACTTC
TRBV27	TRBJ2-1	NA	NA	CASSLAIAEAYNEQFF	TGTGCCAGCAGTTTAGCCATAGCCGAAGCCTACAATGAGCAGTTCTTC
TRBV18	TRBJ1-2	NA	TRBD1	CASSFLQGNYGYTF	TGTGCCAGCTCATTCCTACAGGGGAACTATGGCTACACCTTC
TRBV9	TRBJ2-3	NA	NA	CASRTGDTQYF	TGTGCCAGCAGGACGGGGGATACGCAGTATTTT
TRBV2	TRBJ2-3	NA	TRBD2	CASRDGLAGTDTQYF	TGTGCCAGCAGGGACGGACTAGCGGGCACAGATACGCAGTATTTT
TRBV11-2	TRBJ2-1	NA	TRBD2	CASSPRTSGPYNEQFF	TGTGCCAGCAGCCCCAGGACTAGCGGTCCCTACAATGAGCAGTTCTTC
TRBV5-1	TRBJ2-7	NA	TRBD1	CASSVGTVNEQYF	TGCGCCAGCAGCGTTGGGACAGTTAACGAGCAGTACTTC
TRBV9	TRBJ1-2	once	TRBD1	CASSVEGGEFGYTF	TGTGCCAGCAGCGTAGAAGGGGGCGAGTTTGGCTACACCTTC
TRBV28	TRBJ1-5	NA	TRBD1	CASSLATGVRGQPQHF	TGTGCCAGCAGTTTAGCGACAGGGGTGAGGGGTCAGCCCCAGCATTTT
TRBV30	TRBJ1-6	NA	NA	CAWSVDNGNSPLHF	TGTGCCTGGAGTGTAGACAATGGTAATTCACCCCTCCACTTT
TRBV18	TRBJ1-5	NA	NA	CASSPADSQPQHF	TGTGCCAGCTCACCGGCGGACAGTCAGCCCCAGCATTTT
TRBV7-8	TRBJ2-1	few	TRBD2	CASSLLAAQGYNEQFF	TGTGCCAGCAGCTTGCTAGCGGCGCAAGGCTACAATGAGCAGTTCTTC
TRBV2	TRBJ2-2	NA	TRBD1	CASSGHPGQGGSGELFF	TGTGCCAGCAGTGGACACCCGGGACAGGGGGGTTCCGGGGAGCTGTTTTTT
TRBV6-5	TRBJ2-2	NA	NA	CASSSGTGELFF	TGTGCCAGCAGTTCAGGCACCGGGGAGCTGTTTTTT
TRBV20-1	TRBJ1-2	NA	NA	CGVSGIYGYTF	TGCGGTGTGTCGGGAATCTATGGCTACACCTTC
TRBV18	TRBJ2-5	NA	TRBD2	CASSPVTSGGKETQYF	TGTGCCAGCTCACCTGTGACTAGCGGGGGAAAAGAGACCCAGTACTTC
TRBV2	TRBJ2-3	NA	NA	CASRQADTQYF	TGTGCCAGCAGGCAGGCAGATACGCAGTATTTT
TRBV28	TRBJ2-5	once	NA	CASSLGGARQETQYF	TGTGCCAGCAGTTTAGGGGGGGCCCGCCAGGAGACCCAGTACTTC
TRBV7-2	TRBJ2-1	NA	TRBD1	CASSKQGQGGANEQFF	TGTGCCAGCAGCAAGCAAGGACAGGGTGGGGCCAATGAGCAGTTCTTC
TRBV5-1	TRBJ1-3	NA	NA	CASSPQTGVGNTIYF	TGCGCCAGCAGCCCTCAGACAGGCGTCGGAAACACCATATATTTT
TRBV7-2	TRBJ2-1	NA	TRBD2	CASSLVTGGYNEQFF	TGTGCCAGCAGCTTGGTCACGGGGGGCTACAATGAGCAGTTCTTC
TRBV14	TRBJ2-1	once	NA	CASSLLSSYNEQFF	TGTGCCAGCAGCCTACTAAGCTCCTACAATGAGCAGTTCTTC
TRBV23-1	TRBJ1-1	NA	TRBD1	CASSQSGQRTEGMDTEAFF	TGCGCCAGCAGTCAATCGGGACAGAGAACCGAAGGGATGGATACTGAAGCTTTCTTT
TRBV7-2	TRBJ1-3	NA	NA	CASSLDSSGNTIYF	TGTGCCAGCAGCTTGGACAGCTCTGGAAACACCATATATTTT
TRBV28	TRBJ2-2	few	TRBD2	CASSPWSGREETGELFF	TGTGCCAGCAGTCCGTGGAGCGGGAGGGAAGAGACCGGGGAGCTGTTTTTT
TRBV27	TRBJ2-1	medium-sized	TRBD1	CASSGGQGNEQFF	TGTGCCAGCAGTGGGGGACAGGGGAATGAGCAGTTCTTC
TRBV7-8	TRBJ1-4	NA	TRBD1	CASSLQGARGGAEKLFF	TGTGCCAGCAGCTTACAGGGGGCGCGGGGCGGGGCTGAAAAACTGTTTTTT
TRBV7-8	TRBJ2-7	few	TRBD2	CASSFLAGPYEQYF	TGTGCCAGCAGCTTTCTAGCGGGGCCCTACGAGCAGTACTTC
TRBV7-2	TRBJ2-7	NA	NA	CASSLGSTSTYEQYF	TGTGCCAGCAGCTTGGGCAGTACGTCAACCTACGAGCAGTACTTC
TRBV27	TRBJ1-5	NA	NA	CASSSNSGQYSNQPQHF	TGTGCCAGCAGTTCTAACTCCGGACAGTATAGCAATCAGCCCCAGCATTTT
TRBV5-4	TRBJ1-2	NA	NA	CASSLPGEYGYTF	TGTGCCAGCAGCTTGCCCGGGGAGTATGGCTACACCTTC
TRBV6-5	TRBJ1-1	NA	NA	CASSYSITGAGTEAFF	TGTGCCAGCAGTTACTCGATAACGGGCGCGGGCACTGAAGCTTTCTTT
TRBV5-1	TRBJ2-3	NA	NA	CASFSGPGDTQYF	TGCGCCAGCTTTAGCGGTCCGGGCGATACGCAGTATTTT
TRBV7-2	TRBJ1-1	NA	TRBD1	CASSPRGGQGAEAFF	TGTGCCAGCAGCCCAAGAGGGGGACAGGGGGCTGAAGCTTTCTTT
TRBV7-9	TRBJ2-5	NA	NA	CASSLARSEPQYF	TGTGCCAGCAGCTTAGCGAGGTCAGAGCCCCAGTACTTC
TRBV27	TRBJ2-3	NA	NA	CASSPAVSSTDTQYF	TGTGCCAGCAGTCCCGCAGTCTCTAGCACAGATACGCAGTATTTT